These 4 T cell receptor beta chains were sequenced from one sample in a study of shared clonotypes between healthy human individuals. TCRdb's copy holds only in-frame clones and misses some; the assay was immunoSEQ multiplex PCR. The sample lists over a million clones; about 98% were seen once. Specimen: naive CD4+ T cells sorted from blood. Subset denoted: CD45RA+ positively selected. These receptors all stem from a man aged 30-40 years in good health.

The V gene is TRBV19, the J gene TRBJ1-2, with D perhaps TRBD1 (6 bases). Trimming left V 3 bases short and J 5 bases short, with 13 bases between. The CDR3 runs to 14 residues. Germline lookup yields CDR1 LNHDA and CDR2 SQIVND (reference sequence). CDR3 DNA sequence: TGTGCCAGTAGTATTTTCAGGGGAGGGTATGGCTACACCTTC. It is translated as CASSIFRGGYGYTF.

The CDR3 loop reads CASSQAETTWGTEAFF. CDR3 in DNA: TGCGCCAGCAGCCAAGCTGAAACAACCTGGGGGACTGAAGCTTTCTTT. This rearrangement joins TRBV4-1 to TRBJ1-1; D is possibly TRBD1 (5 bases). The germline V gene encodes CDR1 MGHRA and CDR2 YSYEKL. The germline V and J ends were trimmed by 1 base and 5 bases, with 17 bases remaining between them. This CDR3 is built from 16 residues.

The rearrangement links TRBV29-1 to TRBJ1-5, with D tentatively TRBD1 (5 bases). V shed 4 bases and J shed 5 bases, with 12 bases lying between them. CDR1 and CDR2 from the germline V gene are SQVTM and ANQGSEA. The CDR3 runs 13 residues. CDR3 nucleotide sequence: TGCAGCGTTGCCCAGGGTGGCGATCAGCCCCAGCATTTT. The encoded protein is CSVAQGGDQPQHF.

The CDR3 nucleotides read TGCGCCAGCAGCTTGGGGACTCCCGAGACCCAGTACTTC. Amino acid sequence: CASSLGTPETQYF. V usage is TRBV5-1 and J usage is TRBJ2-5, with D maybe TRBD2 (5 bases). The CDR3 has 13 amino acids. The germline V gene encodes CDR1 SGHRS and CDR2 YFSETQ. Trimming stripped 0 bases from V and 5 bases from J, with 8 bases between.